This TCR beta chain derives from a study of patients and donors after allogeneic stem cell transplantation (dated by TCRdb to the early 2020s). Preparation of the library involved RT-PCR. Instrument on record: NextSeq 550. TCRdb ran its own pipeline on the public reads, namely fastp trimming at Q25 and MiXCR clone calling, and kept in-frame beta chains. All rows with the same CDR3 protein become a single entry with the most common DNA and genes. For this sample there are about 960,000 distinct CDR3 sequences; about a sixth appear just once. Around 6% of the sample is taken by the ten largest. This clonotype was picked up a small number of times. Its binding antigen is unknown. Within one base of it there is no much larger clone, and no base qualities were kept. Trimming removed 0 bases from V and 3 bases from J; the gene matches leave 8 bases unexplained. The germline V gene provides CDR1 LGHNA and CDR2 YNFKEQ. Including cysteine and phenylalanine, the CDR3 has 16 amino acids. CDR3 DNA only is kept here, 48 bases in frame from base 1.

This TCR came from a human donor who was either an allogeneic HSCT recipient or a stem cell or donor lymphocyte infusion donor (not recorded which). It is not recorded whose cells these are; they may come from a transplant donor. Sequencing was performed on blood, either unsorted or a sorted T cell fraction (not recorded which). In this chain, TRBV4-2 is recombined with TRBJ2-7; 7 bases in the junction line up with TRBD1. DNA sequence: TGTGCCAGCAGCCAAGATAGGAGCCGGGACAGCTACGAGCAGTACTTC. Its translation is CASSQDRSRDSYEQYF.